This is a list of T cell receptor beta chains from one sample in a study of control samples from healthy donors and cancer patients. Here immunoSEQ multiplex PCR was the method, and the copy in TCRdb shows in-frame clones only, minus some. Among 150,000 to 200,000 clones listed, roughly 92% were seen once. Sequencing used blood. These receptors all stem from a young man in good health. The CDR3 runs from the conserved cysteine through the conserved F or W. The D gene is left open where the match is weak. For some rows the clone size is stated as once, few or many, or as a class when expanded; others skip it.

d_call,clone_size,j_call,v_call,cdr3_nt,cdr3_aa
.,.,TRBJ2-5,TRBV9,TGTGCCAGCAGCCGAGGGGGAGAAGAGACCCAGTACTTC,CASSRGGEETQYF
TRBD2,once,TRBJ2-4,TRBV27,TGTGCCAGCAGCGGACTAGCGGGGGCCGGAGCCAAAAACATTCAGTACTTC,CASSGLAGAGAKNIQYF
TRBD1,.,TRBJ1-4,TRBV14,TGTGCCAGCAGCCAAGGGGACAGGGCGGGTGAAAAACTGTTTTTT,CASSQGDRAGEKLFF
TRBD1,.,TRBJ1-5,TRBV9,TGTGCCAGCAGCAGGGGGCAAAGTTATCAGCCCCAGCATTTT,CASSRGQSYQPQHF
.,.,TRBJ1-1,TRBV7-9,TGTGCCACCTCCCCGCCAGGTAACACTGAAGCTTTCTTT,CATSPPGNTEAFF
.,.,TRBJ1-5,TRBV19,TGTGCCAGTAGTGGGACATCGTACAATCAGCCCCAGCATTTT,CASSGTSYNQPQHF
.,once,TRBJ1-5,TRBV2,TGTGCCAGCAGCGATATTGGCAGGGGCAATCAGCCCCAGCATTTT,CASSDIGRGNQPQHF
.,.,TRBJ2-1,TRBV24-1,TGTGCCACCAGTGATCTGGGCCTAAATGAGCAGTTCTTC,CATSDLGLNEQFF
TRBD1,.,TRBJ2-7,TRBV12-3/TRBV12-4,TGTGCCAGCAGTAACAGGGGCGTAAACGAGCAGTACTTC,CASSNRGVNEQYF
TRBD2,.,TRBJ2-5,TRBV20-1,TGCAGTGCTAGTCGATCACTAGCGGGAGGAGCAGAGACCCAGTACTTC,CSASRSLAGGAETQYF
.,.,TRBJ2-3,TRBV11-2,TGTGCCAGCAGCTTAAATTCCCGGGGTTCAGATACGCAGTATTTT,CASSLNSRGSDTQYF
TRBD1,.,TRBJ2-3,TRBV4-1,TGCGCCAGCAGCCCCCGGACAGGGACAGATACGCAGTATTTT,CASSPRTGTDTQYF
TRBD1,.,TRBJ1-1,TRBV10-3,TGTGCCATCAGGGACAGGGGGCATAACACTGAAGCTTTCTTT,CAIRDRGHNTEAFF
.,.,TRBJ2-3,TRBV7-6,TGTGCCAGCAGCCGCTTGACAGATACGCAGTATTTT,CASSRLTDTQYF
.,once,TRBJ2-7,TRBV27,TGTGCCAGCAGTTTTGCAGGGGCCGAGAAGTACTTC,CASSFAGAEKYF
.,.,TRBJ2-1,TRBV4-1,TGCGCCAGCAGCCAATCAGTAGTCAGTGAGCAGTTCTTC,CASSQSVVSEQFF
.,.,TRBJ2-1,TRBV7-2,TGTGCCAGCAGCTTATCATCGGACGGGACCTACAATGAGCAGTTCTTC,CASSLSSDGTYNEQFF
TRBD1,.,TRBJ2-5,TRBV5-6,TGTGCCAGCAGCTTGACAGGGGAAGAGACCCAGTACTTC,CASSLTGEETQYF
TRBD2,few,TRBJ2-5,TRBV19,TGTGCCAGTAGTATCCATTCGGCTAGCGGAAAAGAGACCCAGTACTTC,CASSIHSASGKETQYF